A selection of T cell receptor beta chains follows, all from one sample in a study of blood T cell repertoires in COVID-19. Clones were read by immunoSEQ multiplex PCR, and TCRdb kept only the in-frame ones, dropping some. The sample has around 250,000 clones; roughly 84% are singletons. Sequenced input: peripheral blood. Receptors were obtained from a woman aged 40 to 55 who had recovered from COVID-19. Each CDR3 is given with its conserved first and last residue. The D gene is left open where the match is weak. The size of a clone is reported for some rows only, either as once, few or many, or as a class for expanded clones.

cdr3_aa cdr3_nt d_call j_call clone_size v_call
CASHTNTVTEAFF TGTGCCAGCCACACCAACACAGTCACTGAAGCTTTCTTT - TRBJ1-1 - TRBV6-5
CASSFAANTGELFF TGTGCCAGCAGCTTCGCGGCGAACACCGGGGAGCTGTTTTTT - TRBJ2-2 - TRBV3-1/TRBV3-2
CASSQSAGNTIYF TGTGCCAGCAGCCAAAGCGCTGGAAACACCATATATTTT - TRBJ1-3 once TRBV3-1/TRBV3-2
CASSYSTGGLSGYTF TGTGCCAGCAGTTACTCGACGGGGGGCTTAAGTGGCTACACCTTC - TRBJ1-2 - TRBV6-6
CASSPRGGGNQPQHF TGTGCCAGCAGCCCACGGGGAGGGGGCAATCAGCCCCAGCATTTT - TRBJ1-5 - TRBV7-9
CASSPRDRTNNSPLHF TGTGCCAGCAGCCCGCGCGATCGAACCAATAATTCACCCCTCCACTTT - TRBJ1-6 - TRBV7-2
CASNPWTAQETQYF TGTGCCAGCAACCCTTGGACAGCCCAAGAGACCCAGTACTTC - TRBJ2-5 - TRBV6-5
CAISESWARYGQGTATNEKLFF TGTGCCATCAGTGAGTCCTGGGCCCGATATGGACAGGGGACCGCAACTAATGAAAAACTGTTTTTT TRBD1 TRBJ1-4 - TRBV10-3
CASSQDGTAQETQYF TGCGCCAGCAGCCAAGACGGGACAGCCCAAGAGACCCAGTACTTC TRBD1 TRBJ2-5 - TRBV4-1
CASSYRGNTEAFF TGTGCCAGCAGTTACAGGGGGAACACTGAAGCTTTCTTT TRBD1 TRBJ1-1 once TRBV27
CASRGQSNTEAFF TGTGCCAGCAGGGGACAGTCGAACACTGAAGCTTTCTTT TRBD1 TRBJ1-1 - TRBV12-3/TRBV12-4
CASFGTGGYEQYF TGTGCCAGCTTCGGGACAGGAGGTTACGAGCAGTACTTC TRBD1 TRBJ2-7 - TRBV28
CASSISGFANYGYTF TGTGCCAGTAGTATATCGGGTTTCGCTAACTATGGCTACACCTTC - TRBJ1-2 - TRBV19
CASRLNNRDTEAFF TGTGCCAGCAGGTTGAACAATCGGGACACTGAAGCTTTCTTT - TRBJ1-1 - TRBV28
CASSLAGEYLEAFF TGTGCCAGCAGCTTGGCGGGGGAATACCTTGAAGCTTTCTTT - TRBJ1-1 - TRBV5-5
CAISAGAGVYQPQHF TGTGCCATCAGTGCAGGGGCAGGGGTTTATCAGCCCCAGCATTTT - TRBJ1-5 - TRBV10-3
CASSFRGQTSNQPQHF TGTGCCAGCAGTTTCCGGGGACAGACTAGCAATCAGCCCCAGCATTTT TRBD1 TRBJ1-5 few TRBV28
CASSSPELKVYEQYF TGTGCCAGCAGTTCCCCGGAACTAAAGGTTTACGAGCAGTACTTC - TRBJ2-7 - TRBV6-2/TRBV6-3
CASSSGQPYSRDNEQFF TGCGCCAGCAGCTCGGGACAGCCCTACTCTCGAGACAATGAGCAGTTCTTC TRBD1 TRBJ2-1 - TRBV5-1
CASSLIWGRDNEQFF TGTGCCAGCAGCTTAATTTGGGGGCGGGACAATGAGCAGTTCTTC - TRBJ2-1 - TRBV11-3
CASSLVAGANSPLHF TGTGCCAGCAGTTTAGTGGCAGGGGCTAATTCACCCCTCCACTTT - TRBJ1-6 - TRBV28
CSVRGSTDTQYF TGCAGCGTACGGGGGAGCACAGATACGCAGTATTTT - TRBJ2-3 once TRBV29-1
CAWSVGQHEQYF TGTGCCTGGAGTGTTGGACAACACGAGCAGTACTTC - TRBJ2-7 - TRBV30
CASSEAWDREVALHF TGTGCCAGCAGTGAAGCATGGGACAGGGAGGTAGCCCTCCACTTT TRBD1 TRBJ1-6 - TRBV6-1
CASSPSTHGTGNGYTF TGTGCCAGCTCACCCTCGACGCACGGGACAGGGAATGGCTACACCTTC TRBD1 TRBJ1-2 - TRBV18
CASSSIRLRDRGGRTQYF TGTGCCAGCAGCTCCATAAGACTTCGGGACAGGGGAGGCCGTACGCAGTATTTT TRBD1 TRBJ2-3 - TRBV7-2
CASRKGTGGDATNEKLFF TGTGCCAGTAGAAAAGGGACAGGGGGCGATGCAACTAATGAAAAACTGTTTTTT TRBD1 TRBJ1-4 - TRBV19
CAISESNRVGYGYTF TGTGCCATCAGTGAGTCAAACAGGGTCGGCTATGGCTACACCTTC - TRBJ1-2 - TRBV10-3
CASSPLRGTNTGELFF TGCGCCAGCAGCCCCCTCAGGGGCACGAACACCGGGGAGCTGTTTTTT - TRBJ2-2 - TRBV5-1
CASSLRTENSPLHF TGTGCCAGCAGTCTGCGGACAGAGAATTCACCCCTCCACTTT - TRBJ1-6 - TRBV6-5
CASSGGTGTETQYF TGTGCCAGCAGCGGAGGGACGGGTACGGAGACCCAGTACTTC - TRBJ2-5 few TRBV7-9
CASSRTRSAHEQYF TGTGCCAGCAGCCGTACCCGGTCCGCCCACGAGCAGTACTTC - TRBJ2-7 - TRBV7-2
CSVCRQGGETQYF TGCAGCGTTTGCCGACAGGGAGGAGAGACCCAGTACTTC - TRBJ2-5 - TRBV29-1
CATPGRGTGELFF TGTGCCACCCCAGGGCGTGGCACCGGGGAGCTGTTTTTT - TRBJ2-2 - TRBV6-6
CASSYVGANTEAFF TGCGCCAGCAGTTATGTAGGGGCAAACACTGAAGCTTTCTTT - TRBJ1-1 - TRBV23-1
CASSYGGNYEQYF TGTGCCAGCAGTTACGGGGGGAACTACGAGCAGTACTTC - TRBJ2-7 - TRBV6-6
CSAETLYEQYF TGCAGTGCGGAGACCCTATACGAGCAGTACTTC - TRBJ2-7 - TRBV20-1
CASSEQGAVNTEAFF TGTGCCAGCAGCGAACAGGGGGCCGTGAACACTGAAGCTTTCTTT TRBD1 TRBJ1-1 - TRBV6-4
CASSLEAGTPYEQYF TGTGCCAGCAGCTTAGAGGCCGGGACTCCCTACGAGCAGTACTTC - TRBJ2-7 - TRBV11-2
CASSGYMRQGTDTQYF TGCGCCAGCAGCGGTTATATGAGACAGGGAACAGATACGCAGTATTTT TRBD1 TRBJ2-3 - TRBV5-1
CASSQDHGGQPQHF TGTGCCAGCAGCCAAGATCATGGCGGTCAGCCCCAGCATTTT - TRBJ1-5 - TRBV3-1/TRBV3-2
CASSLGGTVGETQYF TGTGCCAGCAGCTTAGGGGGGACAGTTGGAGAGACCCAGTACTTC TRBD1 TRBJ2-5 - TRBV7-7
CAWTQGGAGDTEAFF TGTGCCTGGACCCAGGGTGGGGCGGGGGACACTGAAGCTTTCTTT - TRBJ1-1 - TRBV30
CASSEQGPTSTDTQYF TGTGCCAGCAGTGAACAGGGTCCAACTAGCACAGATACGCAGTATTTT - TRBJ2-3 - TRBV2
CASSSLAGGPGLQETQYF TGTGCCAGCAGTTCCCTAGCGGGGGGGCCTGGGTTACAAGAGACCCAGTACTTC TRBD2 TRBJ2-5 - TRBV2
CASPSTPTGGLFHYGYTF TGTGCCAGCCCATCGACCCCGACAGGGGGATTGTTCCACTATGGCTACACCTTC TRBD1 TRBJ1-2 - TRBV27
CASSQSDLRGDRPEAFF TGTGCCAGCAGCCAGTCGGACTTGCGCGGGGATAGACCTGAAGCTTTCTTT - TRBJ1-1 - TRBV14
CASSDFSGVGTGELFF TGTGCCAGCAGTGATTTTTCGGGGGTAGGCACCGGGGAGCTGTTTTTT - TRBJ2-2 - TRBV2
CASSSVYGYTF TGTGCCAGCAGCTCCGTATATGGCTACACCTTC - TRBJ1-2 many TRBV9
CASSFRNYYNEQFF TGTGCCAGCAGTTTCCGGAACTATTACAATGAGCAGTTCTTC - TRBJ2-1 - TRBV28
CASSSGGYGYTF TGTGCCAGCAGCTCCGGAGGGTATGGCTACACCTTC - TRBJ1-2 - TRBV13
CASSYSSGGRETQYF TGTGCCAGCAGTTATTCTAGCGGGGGACGAGAGACCCAGTACTTC TRBD2 TRBJ2-5 - TRBV6-5
CASSARDTYTGELFF TGTGCCAGCAGCGCCCGGGACACATACACCGGGGAGCTGTTTTTT - TRBJ2-2 - TRBV25-1
CASSIRDRVYGYTF TGTGCCAGCAGCATCCGGGACAGGGTCTATGGCTACACCTTC TRBD1 TRBJ1-2 few TRBV5-4
CAWSWGATNEKLFF TGTGCCTGGAGTTGGGGAGCAACTAATGAAAAACTGTTTTTT - TRBJ1-4 - TRBV30
CAWTGLRGASGNTIYF TGTGCCTGGACTGGCCTCCGGGGAGCCTCTGGAAACACCATATATTTT - TRBJ1-3 - TRBV30
CASSDYRGPYDEQYF TGTGCCAGCAGCGACTACAGGGGGCCTTACGACGAGCAGTACTTC TRBD1 TRBJ2-7 - TRBV7-9
CASSDNRVEQFF TGTGCCAGCAGTGATAACAGGGTTGAGCAGTTCTTC - TRBJ2-1 - TRBV2
CASSRTLQGLYEQYF TGTGCCAGCAGTAGAACCCTACAGGGGTTATACGAGCAGTACTTC TRBD1 TRBJ2-7 once TRBV6-2/TRBV6-3